This TCR beta chain was identified during a study of beta chain features in type 1 diabetes. About the study: What patients shared with healthy donors was a similar profile of age, gender and cell yields.

Deletions cut 3 bases from V and 1 base from J, with 9 bases between. From germline, CDR1 is GTSNPN and CDR2 SVGIG (reference sequence). This CDR3 contains 13 residues. Sequencing targeted expressed TCRB transcripts, as all isolated RNA had been reverse transcribed. The protocol was immunoSEQ multiplex PCR, while the TCRdb copy is restricted to in-frame clones and leaves out a portion. The repertoire holds some 40,000 clones, with about half as singletons. Via CD45RO/CCR7/CD25/CD127/CD95/CD27, cells of the CD4+ naive, central memory, regulatory and stem cell-like memory subsets were sorted. The V gene is TRBV30, the J gene TRBJ1-1; D may be TRBD1 (5 bases). The specimen was central memory CD4+ T cells from blood. The sequence derives from a woman between 18 and 29 years old in good health. The CDR3 loop reads CAWSRDSNTEAFF. The CDR3 coding sequence is TGTGCCTGGAGCCGGGACTCGAACACTGAAGCTTTCTTT. Supplemented by reference TRBV30 and TRBJ1-1, the full variable domain reads SQTIHQWPATLVQPVGSPLSLECTVEGTSNPNLYWYRQAAGRGLQLLFYSVGIGQISSEVPQNLSASRPQDRQFILSSKKLLLSDSGFYLCAWSRDSNTEAFFGQGTRLTVV.